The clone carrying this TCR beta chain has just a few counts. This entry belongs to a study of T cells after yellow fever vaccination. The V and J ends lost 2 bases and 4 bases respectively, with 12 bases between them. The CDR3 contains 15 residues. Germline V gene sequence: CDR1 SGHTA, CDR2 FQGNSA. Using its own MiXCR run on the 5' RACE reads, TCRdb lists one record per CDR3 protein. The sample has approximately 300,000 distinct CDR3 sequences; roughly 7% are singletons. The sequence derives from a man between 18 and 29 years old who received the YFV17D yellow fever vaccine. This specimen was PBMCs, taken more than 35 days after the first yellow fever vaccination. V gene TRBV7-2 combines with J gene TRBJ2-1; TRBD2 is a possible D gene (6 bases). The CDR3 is CASSLSWGEYNEQFF. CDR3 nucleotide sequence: TGTGCCAGCAGCTTATCGTGGGGGGAGTACAATGAGCAGTTCTTC. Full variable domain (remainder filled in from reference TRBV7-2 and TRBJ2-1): GAGVSQSPSNKVTEKGKDVELRCDPISGHTALYWYRQSLGQGLEFLIYFQGNSAPDKSGLPSDRFSAERTGGSVSTLTIQRTQQEDSAVYLCASSLSWGEYNEQFFGPGTRLTVL.